This paragraph covers one T cell receptor beta chain sequence. Antigen specificity is unknown. The CDR3 covers 13 residues. CDR1 is MNHEY and CDR2 is SVGAGI in the germline V gene. The J segment lost 6 bases and the V segment lost 6 bases, leaving 7 bases of the junction unmatched. This sample stems from a study of T-cell memory formation after mild COVID-19. Whole-study findings and limits: Detection of some responders pre-infection suggested pre-existing cross-reactive memory T cells participated.

Each CDR3 protein is one row after TCRdb ran MiXCR on the 5' RACE reads. The table includes 250,000 to 350,000 distinct CDR3 sequences, just under 20% detected once. The TCR originated in a man aged 18 to 30 who had mild COVID-19 (a few samples of this study predate the infection). Cell type and time point are not known. The sequencing input was PBMCs or a T cell subset sorted from them (not recorded which). The rearrangement links TRBV6-5 to TRBJ2-7; TRBD1 matches 8 bases. CDR3 region: CASRDRGSGEQYV. The CDR3 bases are TGTGCCAGCAGAGACAGGGGAAGTGGCGAGCAGTACGTC.